The T cell receptor (beta chain) under discussion was sequenced for a study of CD8+ T cells in alopecia areata. Study context: A regimen of oral tofacitinib, 5 to 10 mg twice daily, was given to treated patients. Tofacitinib therapy lasting 6 to 18 months was followed by 6 months off drug.

CDR3 length equals 19 residues. Trimming stripped 5 bases from V and 0 bases from J, with 20 bases between. The germline V gene has CDR1 SGHVS and CDR2 FNYEAQ. Reverse transcribed after extraction, RNA yielded cDNA as the sequencing template. TCRdb keeps only in-frame clones here, not all; method: immunoSEQ multiplex PCR. The repertoire has 150,000 or so clones, 45% to 55% of them found once; the top ten carry approximately 19%. The sample in question was CD8+ T cells sorted from blood, obtained at week 0. This chain uses TRBV7-6 with TRBJ2-6; D is unclear. This TCR was sampled from a human donor with alopecia areata. The CDR3 DNA reads TGTGCCAGCAGCCACACGGCTCTGGCGTCCTCCTCTGGGGCCAACGTCCTGACTTTC. Translation gives CASSHTALASSSGANVLTF.